The 20 T cell receptor beta chains below come from one sample, sequenced in a study of memory CD4+ T cells and cytomegalovirus serostatus (dated by TCRdb to between 2018 and 2021). A FACSAria II was used to sort memory CD4+ T cells, defined as single viable CD3+CD4+CD8-CD45RO+ cells. Receptor amplification or capture employed the immunoSEQ multiplex PCR assay. TCRdb's version of the immuneACCESS table is confined to in-frame rearrangements and falls short of the full clone set. An unresolved V gene accounts for under half of the shortfall where checked; the remainder is of unknown origin. The sample table records approximately 51,000 clones; 70% to 75% of these occur just once. Of the sample, more than 1% is held by the ten largest clones. The sample was memory CD4+ T cells from blood. The source is an adult in good health and CMV-seropositive.

The chain couples TRBV19 to TRBJ2-7; 11 bases line up with TRBD1. From germline, CDR1 is LNHDA and CDR2 SQIVND (reference sequence). The CDR3 sequence is 12 residues long. Trimming at V came to 8 bases and at J to 4 bases, leaving 1 base not matched to a gene. CDR3 amino acids: CASGTGGYEQYF. The CDR3 DNA reads as TGTGCCAGTGGGACAGGGGGTTACGAGCAGTACTTC. Full variable domain (rest looked up from reference TRBV19 and TRBJ2-7): DGGITQSPKYLFRKEGQNVTLSCEQNLNHDAMYWYRQDPGQGLRLIYYSQIVNDFQKGDIAEGYSVSREKKESFPLTVTSAQKNPTAFYLCASGTGGYEQYFGPGTRLTVT.

This clone was detected only a few times. CDR3 amino acids: CASSQVLNSPLHF. The CDR3 nucleotides are TGTGCCAGCAGCCAAGTTCTGAATTCACCCCTCCACTTT. The chain has TRBV14 and TRBJ1-6; no definite D call. Looked up from germline, CDR1 is SGHDN and CDR2 is FVKESK. Trimming left V 1 base short and J 7 bases short, with 5 bases between. This CDR3 region has 13 residues.

About this clone itself: One end of the junction fails to match germline, which may point to a read error. V is TRBV18 and J is TRBJ2-1, with no clear D. CDR3 length: 15 residues. In germline, CDR1 is KGHSH, CDR2 LQKENI. The DNA of the CDR3 is TGTGCCAGCTCCCCACTCCTGGACCCCAACAATGAGCAGTTCTTC. Its translation is CASSPLLDPNNEQFF. Combining the CDR3 with reference TRBV18 and TRBJ2-1 gives the whole variable domain NAGVMQNPRHLVRRRGQEARLRCSPMKGHSHVYWYRQLPEEGLKFMVYLQKENIIDESGMPKERFSAEFPKEGPSILRIQQVVRGDSAAYFCASSPLLDPNNEQFFGPGTRLTVL.

This chain joins TRBV2 and TRBJ2-5; D is possibly TRBD1 (6 bases). This CDR3 is 13 amino acids long. Germline loops: CDR1 SNHLY, CDR2 FYNNEI. Trimming took 4 bases from V and 5 from J, leaving 11 bases between them. CDR3 nucleotide sequence: TGTGCCAGCAGTGTTACAGGGCGGGAGACCCAGTACTTC. It specifies CASSVTGRETQYF.

In the case of this clone: The junction shows a germline mismatch at one end, possibly a read error. The V call is TRBV18, the J call TRBJ2-7; 7 nucleotides line up with TRBD1. CDR1 is KGHSH and CDR2 is LQKENI in the germline V gene. The CDR3 contains 17 residues. CDR3 DNA sequence: TGTGCCAGCGCACCGGGACAGTCCGCTAAATTTGCCTACGAGCAGTACTTC. The encoded protein is CASAPGQSAKFAYEQYF. Full variable domain (missing parts from reference TRBV18 and TRBJ2-7): NAGVMQNPRHLVRRRGQEARLRCSPMKGHSHVYWYRQLPEEGLKFMVYLQKENIIDESGMPKERFSAEFPKEGPSILRIQQVVRGDSAAYFCASAPGQSAKFAYEQYFGPGTRLTVT.

The CDR3 region is CASSLEVGGDAYEQYF. The CDR3, as DNA: TGTGCCAGCAGCTTGGAGGTGGGAGGGGACGCCTACGAGCAGTACTTC. This sequence joins TRBV5-6 and TRBJ2-7; 7 positions agree with TRBD2. V shed 0 bases, J shed 2 bases, and the junction held 8 bases outside the gene matches. The CDR3 length is 16 residues. Germline V CDR1 and CDR2: SGHDT, YYEEEE.

This sequence joins TRBV2 and TRBJ1-1; no clear D gene. CDR1 and CDR2 from the germline V gene are SNHLY and FYNNEI. V gave up 3 bases and J gave up 2 bases, with 4 bases separating them. This CDR3 comprises 12 residues. The CDR3 DNA follows: TGTGCCAGCAGTGAGGGCAACACTGAAGCTTTCTTT. Its translation is CASSEGNTEAFF.

The gene calls are TRBV2 and TRBJ2-1; 11 bases are a match to TRBD2. Germline assignment: CDR1 SNHLY and CDR2 FYNNEI. This CDR3 has 16 residues. With V trimmed by 6 bases and J by 4 bases, 8 bases remained unmatched. The CDR3 nucleotides read TGTGCCAGCAGCCAATATAGCGGGGGGGTTTACAATGAGCAGTTCTTC. It encodes CASSQYSGGVYNEQFF.

This clone is categorized as medium-sized (0.01 to 0.1%). The V call is TRBV5-6, the J call TRBJ2-7; D unclear. The CDR3 extends over 15 amino acids. Trimming removed 0 bases from V and 3 bases from J, with 13 bases in between. The germline gives CDR1 SGHDT, CDR2 YYEEEE. CDR3 amino acids: CASSLGAGNYYEQYF. The CDR3 DNA follows: TGTGCCAGCAGCTTGGGGGCAGGTAATTACTACGAGCAGTACTTC.

V is TRBV5-4 and J is TRBJ2-7; 8 bases fit TRBD2. Germline lookup yields CDR1 SGHNT and CDR2 YYREEE (reference sequence). J lost 3 bases, V lost 0 bases, and 5 bases had no gene match. The CDR3 is 15 amino acids. Written as DNA, the CDR3 is TGTGCCAGCAGCTTGGGGTCGGGGGGGCACTACGAGCAGTACTTC. Translating it yields CASSLGSGGHYEQYF.

This chain connects TRBV5-4 to TRBJ2-7; perhaps TRBD1 as D (6 bases). Per germline, CDR1 SGHNT and CDR2 YYREEE (reference sequence). The CDR3 spans 14 residues. V gave up 3 bases and J gave up 5 bases, with 15 bases separating them. The CDR3 sequence: CASSSRARGDEQYF. Here the CDR3 DNA reads TGTGCCAGCAGCTCGCGGGCCAGGGGCGACGAGCAGTACTTC.

The J gene is TRBJ1-1, the V gene TRBV10-1; TRBD1 is a possible D gene (5 bases). Trimming took 5 bases from V and 3 from J, leaving 13 bases between them. CDR3 length: 14 residues. Germline CDR1 is WNHNN and CDR2 is SYGVQD (reference sequence). This CDR3 reads CASSPSGGYTEAFF. The CDR3 DNA reads TGCGCCAGCAGTCCCTCCGGGGGTTACACTGAAGCTTTCTTT.

For the CDR3, the DNA is TGTGCCAGCAGAGGGGACAGGGGGCACGGCTACACCTTC. This sequence encodes CASRGDRGHGYTF. V is TRBV2 and J is TRBJ1-2, with TRBD1 matching 12 bases. Germline assignment: CDR1 SNHLY and CDR2 FYNNEI. Trimming cost V 6 bases and J 8 bases; bases outside gene matches: 4. The CDR3 is 13 residues long.

The chain links TRBV5-4 to TRBJ2-1; no clear D. V shed 2 bases and J shed 4 bases, with 1 base lying between them. This CDR3 contains 11 residues. Per the germline V gene, CDR1 is SGHNT and CDR2 is YYREEE (reference sequence). The CDR3 DNA follows: TGTGCCAGCAGCTTTTACAATGAGCAGTTCTTC. Translating it yields CASSFYNEQFF.

In its sample, this clone was seen a few times. The gene calls are TRBV7-2 and TRBJ2-2, with 8 positions matching TRBD1. V dropped 5 bases and J dropped 0; count of bases not matched to a gene: 5. The CDR3 extends over 16 amino acids. Germline CDR1 is SGHTA and CDR2 is FQGNSA. CDR3 nucleotide sequence: TGTGCCAGCAGCCAACAGGGGGGCCCGAACACCGGGGAGCTGTTTTTT. As protein: CASSQQGGPNTGELFF.

This clone occurred a few times. The chain has TRBV19 and TRBJ1-4, with D unresolved. The germline gives CDR1 LNHDA, CDR2 SQIVND (reference sequence). V was cut by 4 bases and J by 8 bases, with 5 bases left in between. The CDR3 covers 11 residues. The CDR3 nucleotides are TGTGCCAGTAGTACCCGAGAAAAACTGTTTTTT. Protein product: CASSTREKLFF.

The J gene is TRBJ1-1, the V gene TRBV4-1, with D unresolved. The length of the CDR3 is 18 residues. CDR1 is MGHRA and CDR2 is YSYEKL in the germline V gene. V lost 1 base and J 0 bases, leaving 18 bases between the germline ends. CDR3 nucleotide sequence: TGCGCCAGCAGCCAAGGCATCCTGGGCCGAAAACTGAACACTGAAGCTTTCTTT. Its translation: CASSQGILGRKLNTEAFF.

The chain has TRBV6-6 and TRBJ1-3; D may be TRBD1 (5 bases). Between the trimmed V and J ends, which lost 6 bases and 4 bases, there was a span of 10 bases. The CDR3 is 13 residues long. CDR1 MNHNY and CDR2 SVGAGI come from the germline V gene (reference sequence). The CDR3 loop reads CASSPTEGNTIYF. CDR3 bases: TGTGCCAGCAGCCCGACAGAGGGAAACACCATATATTTT.

The V gene is TRBV2, the J gene TRBJ1-3, with D possibly TRBD1 on 5 matching bases. The CDR3 length is 15 residues. The V and J ends lost 7 bases and 0 bases respectively, with 13 bases between them. In germline, CDR1 is SNHLY, CDR2 FYNNEI. The CDR3 DNA follows: TGTGCCAGCACCCCGGACATAACCTCTGGAAACACCATATATTTT. Translated: CASTPDITSGNTIYF. The variable domain in full, completed from reference TRBV2 and TRBJ1-3, reads EPEVTQTPSHQVTQMGQEVILRCVPISNHLYFYWYRQILGQKVEFLVSFYNNEISEKSEIFDDQFSVERPDGSNFTLKIRSTKLEDSAMYFCASTPDITSGNTIYFGEGSWLTVV.

This chain joins TRBV4-3 and TRBJ2-2; D unresolved. Trimming cost V 0 bases and J 2 bases, with 7 bases left between them. The germline V gene has CDR1 LGHNA and CDR2 YSLEER. CDR3 length: 15 residues. This CDR3 is CASSQDWLNTGELFF. The CDR3 DNA reads as TGCGCCAGCAGCCAAGATTGGCTAAACACCGGGGAGCTGTTTTTT.